A selection of T cell receptor beta chains follows, all from one sample in a study of response to subunit inactivated influenza vaccine. One entry per CDR3 protein results from TCRdb running MiXCR on the RT-PCR reads. The sample yields some 800,000 distinct CDR3 sequences, 20% to 25% seen once. Sequenced here: PBMCs from blood, sampled roughly 5 days after vaccination. The receptors were sampled from a middle-aged man who received an inactivated influenza vaccine. Each CDR3 is given with its conserved first and last residue. Each record gives: clone size, V gene, CDR3 protein. Some rows mark clone size as missing; the rest say once, few, many or name a class of expanded clone.

NA | TRBV15 | CATSKGATEAFF
NA | TRBV10-2 | CASSVDTTYEQYF
NA | TRBV4-1 | CASSQDGTGYYEQYF
NA | TRBV6-1 | CASRAETRGGRGYTF
NA | TRBV28 | CASSLNTLSSGISYNEQFF
few | TRBV24-1 | CATQGTLSTDTQYF
few | TRBV11-2 | CASSSPGFRYNEQFF
NA | TRBV20-1 | CSASSLGTDTQYF
NA | TRBV27 | CASSQATSYEQYF
many | TRBV6-1 | CASRKGENTEAFF
NA | TRBV5-1 | CASSPFGLAGVGEQYF
NA | TRBV6-1 | CASTDPSSSYNEQFF
NA | TRBV4-2 | CASSQDSRTSIDTQYF
few | TRBV7-2 | CASSLNRDTYQPQHF
NA | TRBV7-2 | CASSFYTLAGHTGELFF
few | TRBV20-1 | CSARGTMNTGELFF
NA | TRBV20-1 | CSAINRMNTEAFF
NA | TRBV5-1 | CASSLYQVGETQYF
few | TRBV7-6 | CASSLDNNQPQHF
NA | TRBV18 | CASSPTRGEQFF
NA | TRBV3-1 | CASSQGGLGTSGSDEQFF
few | TRBV4-3 | CASSQAAGLNYGYTF
NA | TRBV6-1 | CASSRTALSNQPQHF
many | TRBV18 | CASSPSPGDYGYTF
NA | TRBV7-2 | CASSRSGTPYNEQFF
NA | TRBV2 | CASNLAGVVDNEQFF
NA | TRBV20-1 | CSASRTVVLDTQYF
few | TRBV12-3/TRBV12-4 | CASSSNPGGGKDIQYF
few | TRBV10-3 | CAIRKDSNQPQHF
NA | TRBV18 | CASSPTTSKLYNEQFF
NA | TRBV20-1 | CSAKKSPNQPQHF
NA | TRBV7-2 | CASSLVVLAGTDTQYF
NA | TRBV7-3 | CASSRDLRTEAFF
NA | TRBV28 | CASSLSGRGHAGYTF
NA | TRBV29-1 | CSVLGTGTGATDTQYF
few | TRBV7-2 | CASSLGARQGGEQYF